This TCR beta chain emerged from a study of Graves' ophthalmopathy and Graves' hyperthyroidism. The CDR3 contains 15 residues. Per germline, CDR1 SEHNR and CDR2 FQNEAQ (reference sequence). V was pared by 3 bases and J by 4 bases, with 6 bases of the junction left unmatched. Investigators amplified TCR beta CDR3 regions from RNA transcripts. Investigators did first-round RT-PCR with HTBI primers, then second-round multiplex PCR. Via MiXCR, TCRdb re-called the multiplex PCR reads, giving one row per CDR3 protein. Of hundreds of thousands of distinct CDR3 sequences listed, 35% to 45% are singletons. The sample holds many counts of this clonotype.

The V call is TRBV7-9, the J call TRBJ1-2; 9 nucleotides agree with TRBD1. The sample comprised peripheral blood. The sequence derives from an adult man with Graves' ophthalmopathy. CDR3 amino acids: CASSLGQGILYGYTF. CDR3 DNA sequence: TGTGCCAGCAGCTTGGGACAGGGAATCCTCTATGGCTACACCTTC.